The T cell receptor (beta chain) described here comes from a study of T-cell memory formation after mild COVID-19. The overall study: Most TCR clusters belonged to a single donor. Study-wide points: For second-wave clones that peaked at day 37, SARS-CoV-2 specificity went unverified. Pre-infection memory carried some responding clones, suggesting that cross-reactive memory joined. Whereas later expanders leaned CD4+, clones contracting day 15 to 85 showed a balanced CD4/CD8 makeup.

Comments on this clonotype: Antigen unknown.

The CDR3 has 13 amino acids. The germline V and J ends were trimmed by 7 bases and 7 bases, with 11 bases remaining between them. The V gene's germline CDR1 is LNHDA and CDR2 SQIVND (reference sequence). MiXCR, applied by TCRdb to the 5' RACE reads, yields one record per CDR3 protein. The sample gives roughly 450,000 distinct CDR3 sequences, around a sixth of which show up once; roughly an eighth is in the top ten. The gene calls are TRBV19 and TRBJ1-6, with D perhaps matching TRBD1 (5 bases). The specimen sequenced was PBMCs or a T cell subset sorted from them (not recorded which). This TCR derives from an adult woman who had mild COVID-19 (a few samples of this study predate the infection). Cell type and time point are not known. For the CDR3, the DNA is TGTGCCAGTAAAGGGGAGATAAATTCACCCCTCCACTTT. Amino acid sequence: CASKGEINSPLHF. Using reference TRBV19 and TRBJ1-6 for the parts outside the CDR3, the full variable domain is DGGITQSPKYLFRKEGQNVTLSCEQNLNHDAMYWYRQDPGQGLRLIYYSQIVNDFQKGDIAEGYSVSREKKESFPLTVTSAQKNPTAFYLCASKGEINSPLHFGNGTRLTVT.